What follows are 9 T cell receptor beta chains derived from one specimen sequenced in a study of cytomegalovirus exposure and HLA in healthy donors. Libraries were prepared by immunoSEQ multiplex PCR; TCRdb keeps only in-frame clonotypes and omits some of them. The sample lists 200,000 or so clones; just over 90% were seen once. Specimen: PBMCs. The receptors stem from a woman between 18 and 29 years old in good health and CMV-seronegative.

The rearrangement joins TRBV18 to TRBJ2-2; 8 nucleotides align to TRBD1. The CDR3 loop spans 16 amino acids. Germline V gives CDR1 KGHSH, CDR2 LQKENI. Trimming removed 3 bases from V and 2 bases from J; junction bases left unmatched: 5. CDR3 in DNA: TGTGCCAGCTCACCGGTCGGGACAGGAAACACCGGGGAGCTGTTTTTT. Translated: CASSPVGTGNTGELFF.

The chain is built from TRBV28 and TRBJ1-2; D unresolved. The CDR3 extends over 13 amino acids. The germline V gene encodes CDR1 MDHEN and CDR2 SYDVKM. Trimming removed 4 bases at V and 5 bases at J, with 11 bases between. CDR3 residues: CASSSAGGYGYTF. The CDR3 region has the DNA TGTGCCAGCAGTTCCGCGGGAGGGTATGGCTACACCTTC.

The chain has TRBV7-9 and TRBJ1-3; D is undetermined. This CDR3 comprises 13 residues. Germline lookup yields CDR1 SEHNR and CDR2 FQNEAQ (reference sequence). V shed 5 bases and J shed 0 bases, with 5 bases lying between them. The CDR3 is CASSPSSGNTIYF. In DNA form, the CDR3 reads TGTGCCAGCAGCCCCTCCTCTGGAAACACCATATATTTT.

The CDR3 protein is CASSLGRATNEKLFF. As DNA, the CDR3 is TGTGCCAGCAGCTTAGGTCGAGCAACTAATGAAAAACTGTTTTTT. V usage is TRBV7-2 and J usage is TRBJ1-4; D unclear. This CDR3 is built from 15 residues. The germline V gene has CDR1 SGHTA and CDR2 FQGNSA. V lost 1 base, J lost 0 bases, and 6 bases lay in between.

J is TRBJ2-7 and V is TRBV11-2, with 12 nucleotides matching TRBD1. Germline-derived CDR1 and CDR2 are SGHAT and FQNNGV. V gave up 3 bases and J gave up 3 bases; unmatched junction bases: 6. The CDR3 totals 16 residues. Here the CDR3 reads CASSLAGTGGLYEQYF. The CDR3 DNA sequence: TGTGCCAGCAGCTTGGCCGGGACAGGGGGCCTCTACGAGCAGTACTTC.

CDR3 sequence (DNA): TGCGCCAGCAGCCAAGATGTCGGGGGTATCGGCAAAAACATTCAGTACTTC. It encodes CASSQDVGGIGKNIQYF. The chain joins TRBV4-1 to TRBJ2-4; perhaps TRBD2 as D (6 bases). V was shortened by 0 bases and J by 3 bases, with 15 bases between the two germline ends. Germline CDR1 is MGHRA and CDR2 is YSYEKL. The CDR3 is made up of 17 amino acids.

The CDR3: CASSLGGDRVGLYEQYF. In DNA, the CDR3 is TGTGCCAGCAGCTTAGGGGGGGACAGGGTAGGTCTCTACGAGCAGTACTTC. V is TRBV7-8 and J is TRBJ2-7; TRBD1 agrees at 9 bases. Losses at the gene ends were 1 base for V and 3 bases for J; bases not matched to a gene: 10. There are 17 residues in the CDR3. Germline V gene lookup returns CDR1 SGHVS and CDR2 FQNEAQ.

V usage is TRBV4-1 and J usage is TRBJ2-3; the D gene is possibly TRBD1 (6 bases). The V end lost 8 bases, the J end lost 4 bases, and 13 bases lay between the germline ends. The CDR3 has 13 residues. Germline lookup yields CDR1 MGHRA and CDR2 YSYEKL. The CDR3 region is CASQSQGSDTQYF. The DNA for the CDR3 is TGCGCCAGCCAATCTCAGGGGTCAGATACGCAGTATTTT.

The chain links TRBV4-2 to TRBJ1-6, with D tentatively TRBD1 (6 bases). CDR3 length equals 16 residues. Germline V CDR1 and CDR2: LGHNA, YNFKEQ. The V and J ends lost 4 bases and 8 bases respectively, with 18 bases between them. The CDR3 sequence is CASSPEKGGEDSPLHF. Written as DNA, the CDR3 is TGTGCCAGCAGCCCAGAAAAGGGGGGGGAGGATTCACCCCTCCACTTT.